The entry below describes one TCR beta chain. Its binding antigen is unknown. No base qualities exist here, and no much larger clone lies one base off it. There are 17 amino acids in the CDR3, from cysteine to phenylalanine inclusive. Only the CDR3 region is kept as DNA, spanning 51 bases read in frame from base 1. Ends trimmed: V by 0 bases, J by 6 bases; bases unmatched to a gene: 7. Sequences SGHRS (CDR1) and YFSETQ (CDR2) are obtained from the germline V gene. Library preparation used the immunoSEQ multiplex PCR assay. TCRdb stores this immuneACCESS table with in-frame sequences only. Part of the clones is absent; in the studies checked, under half of the shortfall reflects unresolved V genes, and no reason is known for the rest. The sample includes 90,000 or so clones, with 70% to 90% observed a single time. Together, the top ten hold more than 2% of the sample. The sample comes from a study of radiotherapy plus CTLA-4 blockade in lung cancer (dated by TCRdb to the late 2010s). For context, the study as a whole: Among enrolled patients, around 18% had an objective response and 31% reached disease control. Beyond this particular receptor, the publication reports: Early dynamic changes in blood T cell clones, together with increased serum interferon-beta after radiation, were reported as the strongest predictors of response. After treatment with radiotherapy and ipilimumab, TCR clones that came from tumors expanded in the peripheral blood.

The study evaluated CTLA-4 blockade (ipilimumab) given together with focal radiation therapy in patients who had chemo-refractory metastatic non-small-cell lung cancer. This material consisted of peripheral blood, taken from a patient treated with radiotherapy plus ipilimumab. Rearrangement joined TRBV5-1 to TRBJ2-3, with 13 bases matching TRBD2. This receptor was identified in a human donor with non-small cell lung cancer who had a partial response to radiotherapy plus ipilimumab. The DNA reads TGCGCCAGCAGCTTGGATGGGACTAGCGGGGCCGCGGATACGCAGTATTTT. Translated, it reads CASSLDGTSGAADTQYF.